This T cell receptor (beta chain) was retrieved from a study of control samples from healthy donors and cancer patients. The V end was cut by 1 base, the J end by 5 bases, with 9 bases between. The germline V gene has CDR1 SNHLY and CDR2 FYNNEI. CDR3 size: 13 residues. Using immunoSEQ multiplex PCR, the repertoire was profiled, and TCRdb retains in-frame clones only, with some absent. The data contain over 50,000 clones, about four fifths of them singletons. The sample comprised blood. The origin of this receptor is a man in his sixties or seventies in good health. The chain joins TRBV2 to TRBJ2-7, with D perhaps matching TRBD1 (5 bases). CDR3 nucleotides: TGTGCCAGCAGTGAAGTTCGCAGGGACGAGCAGTACTTC. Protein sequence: CASSEVRRDEQYF.